This T cell receptor beta chain emerged from a study of shared clonotypes between healthy human individuals (dated by TCRdb to the early 2020s). About the full investigation: A few men and two women, aged 18 to 49 years, made up the cohort. Blood TCR repertoires of about five healthy adults were deeply sequenced to estimate repertoire size and the extent of clonotype sharing between individuals. To increase sequencing depth and limit assay-specific biases, different laboratories used diverse techniques to prepare libraries and sequence TCR repertoires. Each donor's leukapheresis produced roughly between roughly 0.9 and 9 billion PBMCs.

Using the deep immunoSEQ assay, TCR CDR3 regions were amplified from genomic DNA by multiplex PCR. Extracted genomic DNA from each cell subset was spread evenly across all wells of several immunoSEQ 96-well plates, with each plate serving as a replicate. For unsorted PBMC, about 300 ng genomic DNA, equal to 25,000 to 35,000 T cell genomes, was loaded into each replicate PCR. Ten immunoSEQ deep assay plates were used to sequence the unsorted PBMC genomic DNA. Purified libraries were measured with a Qubit 3.0 fluorometer, size-checked on a Bioanalyzer 2100, and measured again with the KAPA Library Quantification kit. Every immunoSEQ 96-well plate was sequenced on a separate single-read 150-cycle Illumina NextSeq 550 flow cell. The source study handled its data this way. Because only junctional sequences without quality scores were contained in the immunoSEQ output, filtering matching that applied to full-length reads could not be performed. To assign V/J genes and CDR3, sequences were annotated using PyIR, a Python wrapper for IgBLAST v1.9, with IMGT germline references. Any read was removed if the V/J assignment was weak (E-value above 1e-6), the CDR3 was missing, or the read contained stop codons, out-of-frame junctions, or ambiguous translated residues. V3J clonotypes were defined as sequences sharing an identical inferred V gene, J gene, and CDR3 amino acid sequence. Percentage overlap between repertoires was computed as shared unique clonotypes divided by the size of the smaller repertoire. Three approaches were used to assess repertoire richness: RTK rarefaction, the Chao1 estimator, and Recon v2.1 estimates of unobserved clonotypes. The source is immuneACCESS, and TCRdb retained only in-frame sequences with V and J called. Part of the clones is not carried over; for the studies checked, unresolved V genes explain less than half of this, and the remainder is unexplained. The V and J calls and clone size are taken from that table; D and trimming were inferred from the DNA. The sample table lists fewer than 600,000 clones, roughly 83% of them with a count of one. The ten largest clonotypes hold approximately 13% of the sample.

The germline V gene provides CDR1 MGHRA and CDR2 YSYEKL. Inclusive of the bounding cysteine and phenylalanine, the CDR3 is 16 residues long. Just the 48-base CDR3 DNA is kept, in frame starting at base 1. This clone was detected once. What antigen it recognizes has not been identified. No qualities accompany the bases; no much larger clone lies one base away. The donors were healthy, HIV-negative adults with no recently reported acute infections or vaccinations. All donors were Caucasian adults living in Nashville, Tennessee, USA. For unsorted samples, 90 million or so PBMCs were counted, and genomic DNA was extracted using the QIAamp DNA Blood Mini kit. Blood was obtained by leukapheresis, after which PBMCs were separated by Ficoll-Histopaque density gradient centrifugation and cryopreserved in liquid nitrogen vapor phase. General study outcomes and caveats: Based on pairwise subsampling, the degree of clonotype sharing among donors was expected to be affected by sequencing depth. Because the study included only a small number of donors, the genetic and exposure-history diversity represented was limited. Sampling was restricted to blood, and TCR repertoires in tissues likely differ from the TCR repertoires found in blood.

The sequenced material came from PBMCs. The source is a woman between 40 and 55 years old in good health. Some clones in this sample may be carry-over from other donors' samples. Recombination connected TRBV4-1 to TRBJ2-5; there is no confident call for the D gene. The tail of the sequence fits TRBJ2-7 better, so the J call may be wrong. The CDR3: CASSQASGRMNYEQYF. The nucleotides read TGCGCCAGCAGCCAGGCTTCAGGCAGGATGAACTACGAGCAGTACTTC.